A selection of T cell receptor beta chains follows, all from one sample in a study of T and B cells in COVID-19 patients. MiXCR, run by TCRdb on the multiplex PCR reads, gives a single entry per CDR3 protein. The sample consists of 4,800 or so distinct CDR3 sequences, 27% of them appearing once. The sequenced sample consisted of blood. Every receptor here comes from a human donor with active COVID-19. Each CDR3 is given with its conserved first and last residue.

TRBV6-5	CASSDSGQGFAGELFF
TRBV14	CASSPRGPTNSPLHF
TRBV7-2	CASSLVGGARGEQFF
TRBV20-1	CSPLGGANEKLFF
TRBV24-1	CATSGPTDRSQYGYTF
TRBV5-4	CASSFRGESNIQYF
TRBV19	CASMRTGGNSPLHF
TRBV13	CASSSIGGVTGELFF
TRBV12-3/TRBV12-4	CASSLGDRGKFEQFF
TRBV28	CAIRTGTGWGYTF
TRBV6-6	CASTWNSNQPQHF
TRBV6-5	CASSDTGSPNTEAFF
TRBV4-2	CASSQDMRVTNEKLFF
TRBV5-6	CASSLGTGLSYEQYF
TRBV5-4	CASRPGGSGNTIYF
TRBV30	CAWSVGQGDGYTF
TRBV10-2	CASSGTGGNEQYF
TRBV28	CASNPSGSANTGELFF
TRBV19	CASSKGSSEVGELFF
TRBV29-1	CSGGMRATEAFF
TRBV27	CASSLSSTLDSSNQPQHF
TRBV5-1	CASSLSSGVEKLFF
TRBV5-5	CASSLLHYGYTF
TRBV2	CASRTSGRGETQYF
TRBV5-1	CASSLEDPTGELFF
TRBV6-1	CASRRTSGGLKNIQYF
TRBV5-1	CASQERGTGGMTLYGYTF
TRBV19	CASSPRGRINTGELFF
TRBV18	CASSLGGSQETQYF
TRBV27	CASRDNSGREEETQYF
TRBV28	CASSPEEGATNEKLFF
TRBV5-6	CASSSRGRRSYKQYF
TRBV7-2	CASSKGPLVQETQYF
TRBV7-6	CASSPGQGADGYTF
TRBV5-1	CASSPGVAGGYNEQFF
TRBV27	CASSAGSTNTEAFF
TRBV7-9	CASSPLGQVEAFF
TRBV27	CASRGWSSYEQYF
TRBV11-2	CASSLVAGADTQYF
TRBV11-1	CASSLRGNRGLSEKLFF
TRBV20-1	CSARDQSLTEAFF